These 25 T cell receptor beta chains came from one sample sequenced in a study of beta chain features in type 1 diabetes. Expressed TCRB transcripts got sequenced, as all isolated RNA was reverse transcribed. Sequencing used immunoSEQ multiplex PCR; TCRdb keeps in-frame clones, though not all of them. The sample records around 320,000 clones, approximately 14% being singletons. Sequences were obtained from central memory CD4+ T cells from blood. The receptors were sampled from a young man in good health.

There are a few counts of this clone. This chain joins TRBV5-6 and TRBJ1-1; D may be TRBD1 (6 bases). The germline V gene has CDR1 SGHDT and CDR2 YYEEEE. CDR3 length equals 13 residues. V lost 0 bases to trimming and J lost 4 bases, with 7 bases between them. The CDR3 protein is CASSLGDTTEAFF. CDR3 DNA sequence: TGTGCCAGCAGCTTGGGGGACACCACTGAAGCTTTCTTT.

This clone showed up just a few times. The chain joins TRBV5-1 to TRBJ1-5, with no clear D. The CDR3 has 16 amino acids. V was clipped by 3 bases and J by 0 bases, with 13 bases between them. Germline CDR1 reads SGHRS; CDR2 reads YFSETQ. The CDR3 reads CASSSLGGDSNQPQHF. CDR3 nucleotides: TGCGCCAGCAGCTCATTGGGCGGGGATAGCAATCAGCCCCAGCATTTT. Full variable domain (outside the CDR3, taken from reference TRBV5-1 and TRBJ1-5): KAGVTQTPRYLIKTRGQQVTLSCSPISGHRSVSWYQQTPGQGLQFLFEYFSETQRNKGNFPGRFSGRQFSNSRSEMNVSTLELGDSALYLCASSSLGGDSNQPQHFGDGTRLSIL.

This clone occurred a few times. The J gene is TRBJ2-3, the V gene TRBV25-1; 10 nucleotides match TRBD2. The CDR3 loop spans 16 amino acids. V gave up 1 base and J gave up 4 bases; unmatched junction bases: 5. Germline values: CDR1 MGHDK, CDR2 SYGVNS. CDR3 loop: CASSELFLAGADTQYF. CDR3 bases: TGTGCCAGCAGTGAATTGTTTCTAGCGGGAGCAGATACGCAGTATTTT. The full variable domain, in which reference TRBV25-1 and TRBJ2-3 provide the parts outside the CDR3, is EADIYQTPRYLVIGTGKKITLECSQTMGHDKMYWYQQDPGMELHLIHYSYGVNSTEKGDLSSESTVSRIRTEHFPLTLESARPSHTSQYLCASSELFLAGADTQYFGPGTRLTVL.

A few counts support this clone. The J gene is TRBJ2-1, the V gene TRBV29-1; D might be TRBD1 or TRBD2, each matching 5 bases. Germline V CDR1 and CDR2: SQVTM, ANQGSEA. CDR3 length equals 15 residues. Trimming pared 7 bases from V and 7 bases from J, leaving 23 bases between. The CDR3: CSGRYSGTERNEQFF. DNA of the CDR3: TGCAGCGGGCGATACTCCGGGACGGAGCGTAATGAGCAGTTCTTC.

V gene TRBV25-1 combines with J gene TRBJ1-1; TRBD1 is a possible D gene (5 bases). With 8 bases removed from V and 5 bases from J, the gap between germline ends came to 24 bases. Germline CDR1 MGHDK, CDR2 SYGVNS. The CDR3 spans 16 residues. CDR3 bases: TGTGCCAGCGGCATTCCGGGACGGATGGGAGAGACTGAAGCTTTCTTT. Translation gives CASGIPGRMGETEAFF.

The chain is built from TRBV18 and TRBJ2-7; D tentatively fits TRBD1 or TRBD2 (5 bases each). The CDR3 runs 13 residues. V dropped 3 bases and J dropped 6 bases, with 12 bases sitting between them. Germline assignment: CDR1 KGHSH and CDR2 LQKENI. CDR3 DNA sequence: TGTGCCAGCTCACCCGGTGGGGGTGGCGAGCAGTACGTC. Residues: CASSPGGGGEQYV.

The chain joins TRBV10-3 to TRBJ2-5; D may be TRBD2 (5 bases). Per germline, CDR1 ENHRY and CDR2 SYGVKD. V shed 11 bases and J shed 5 bases, with 15 bases lying between them. The CDR3 has 12 residues. This CDR3 reads CASSGVGETQYF. The CDR3 nucleotides read TGTGCCTCATCCGGGGTGGGGGAGACCCAGTACTTC.

The V and J genes are TRBV9 and TRBJ2-3; D unresolved. V lost 4 bases and J lost 0, with 21 bases in between. Germline V gene data show CDR1 as SGDLS and CDR2 as YYNGEE. The CDR3 is made up of 18 amino acids. DNA for the CDR3: TGTGCCAGCAGCAGCATGGGTATAGGGCGCGTTAGCACAGATACGCAGTATTTT. It specifies CASSSMGIGRVSTDTQYF.

The chain joins TRBV7-9 to TRBJ1-2; 9 nucleotides line up with TRBD1. V lost 1 base to trimming and J lost 7 bases; unmatched junction nucleotides: 4. Germline-derived CDR1 and CDR2 are SEHNR and FQNEAQ (reference sequence). CDR3 size: 14 residues. In DNA, the CDR3 is TGTGCCAGCAGCTTAGGGACAGGGGAACGTGGCTACACCTTC. This encodes CASSLGTGERGYTF.

With regard to this clone: Germline is not matched at one junction end, which may reflect a read error. The same CDR3 arises from other DNA sequences in this sample as well. The rearrangement joins TRBV5-4 to TRBJ1-1; D unclear. The germline gives CDR1 SGHNT, CDR2 YYREEE (reference sequence). The CDR3 has 13 residues. Here the CDR3 DNA reads TGCGCCAGCAGGATGACCACATCCACTGAAGCTTTCTTT. Translating gives CASRMTTSTEAFF.

This clone was detected a few times. This rearrangement joins TRBV19 to TRBJ1-2; tentative D call: TRBD1 (6 bases). The V end was cut by 3 bases, the J end by 3 bases, with 20 bases between. Germline CDR1 LNHDA, CDR2 SQIVND (reference sequence). The CDR3 runs to 17 residues. CDR3 DNA sequence: TGTGCCAGTAGTATGGAGGGGGGCTCAACTAACTACTATGGCTACACCTTC. Translated: CASSMEGGSTNYYGYTF.

The J gene is TRBJ1-4, the V gene TRBV7-9; a possible D gene is TRBD1 (6 bases). V was trimmed by 8 bases and J by 5 bases, leaving 15 bases between them. Germline lookup yields CDR1 SEHNR and CDR2 FQNEAQ (reference sequence). The CDR3 spans 14 residues. The CDR3 nucleotides read TGTGCCAGCCAACGGGACACCCGGAATGAAAAACTGTTTTTT. This codes for CASQRDTRNEKLFF.

This clone came up a few times. The chain uses TRBV5-5 and TRBJ1-2; weak D call: TRBD1 (5 bases). The CDR3 sequence is 14 residues long. Germline assignment: CDR1 SGHKS and CDR2 YYEKEE (reference sequence). V lost 0 bases and J 8 bases, leaving 14 bases between the germline ends. The CDR3 spells CASSLARGEEGYTF. In DNA, the CDR3 is TGTGCCAGCAGCTTGGCTAGGGGAGAAGAGGGCTACACCTTC.

V is TRBV6-5 and J is TRBJ1-1; the D gene is possibly TRBD1 (6 bases). This CDR3 comprises 13 residues. Per the germline V gene, CDR1 is MNHEY and CDR2 is SVGAGI. Trimming took off 6 bases at V and 1 base at J, with 9 bases between the two ends. This CDR3 reads CASRKTGNTEAFF. The CDR3, as DNA: TGTGCCAGCAGGAAGACAGGGAACACTGAAGCTTTCTTT.

This clone was detected only a few times. V is TRBV7-2 and J is TRBJ2-3, with D hard to call. The CDR3 is made up of 16 amino acids. V was trimmed by 6 bases and J by 4 bases, leaving 20 bases between them. Germline values: CDR1 SGHTA, CDR2 FQGNSA. The CDR3 region is CASRSANLDRPDTQYF. The CDR3 DNA is TGTGCCAGCAGATCCGCCAACCTTGATCGCCCAGATACGCAGTATTTT.

This chain connects TRBV29-1 to TRBJ2-3; 7 nucleotides line up with TRBD1. V lost 5 bases and J lost 2; bases outside the gene matches: 4. This CDR3 region has 13 residues. Germline V CDR1 and CDR2: SQVTM, ANQGSEA. CDR3 sequence: CSVWTGHTDTQYF. CDR3 coding DNA: TGCAGCGTTTGGACAGGACACACAGATACGCAGTATTTT.

V is TRBV13 and J is TRBJ2-2; possibly TRBD1 or TRBD2 for D (5 bases each). This CDR3 region has 16 residues. Germline CDR1 is PRHDT and CDR2 is FYEKMQ (reference sequence). The V and J ends lost 4 bases and 6 bases respectively, with 18 bases between them. CDR3 amino acids: CASSSGALSKPGELFF. CDR3 bases: TGTGCCAGCAGCTCCGGGGCCCTCTCAAAACCCGGGGAGCTGTTTTTT.

This chain connects TRBV7-8 to TRBJ2-7; 9 bases match TRBD2. V shed 5 bases and J 2 bases; nucleotides not matched to a gene: 10. The length of the CDR3 is 16 residues. Per the germline V gene, CDR1 is SGHVS and CDR2 is FQNEAQ. CDR3 nucleotide sequence: TGTGCCAGCAGCCTAAGCGGGGGGCAGACAGCCTACGAGCAGTACGTC. Its translation is CASSLSGGQTAYEQYV.

The chain recombines TRBV6-1 with TRBJ1-3, with D perhaps matching TRBD1 (5 bases). Per germline, CDR1 MNHNS and CDR2 SASEGT. The CDR3 has 16 residues. V lost 1 base and J 0 bases, leaving 10 bases between the germline ends. The CDR3 loop reads CASSEGVGVSGNTIYF. Here the CDR3 DNA reads TGTGCCAGCAGTGAAGGGGTAGGGGTCTCTGGAAACACCATATATTTT.

The rearrangement links TRBV11-3 to TRBJ2-7; perhaps TRBD2 as D (6 bases). V was cut by 1 base and J by 4 bases, with 14 bases left in between. CDR1 SGHNT and CDR2 YENEEA come from the germline V gene. There are 15 residues in the CDR3. The CDR3 loop is CASSLALVGRYEQYF. CDR3 nucleotide sequence: TGTGCCAGCAGCTTAGCGCTGGTCGGGAGATACGAGCAGTACTTC.

V gene TRBV6-5 combines with J gene TRBJ1-1; D unclear. V dropped 6 bases and J dropped 5 bases, with 13 bases sitting between them. This CDR3 has 13 amino acids. The germline V gene has CDR1 MNHEY and CDR2 SVGAGI. The CDR3 protein is CASRYGRTTEAFF. The CDR3 DNA reads TGTGCCAGCAGATACGGACGGACGACTGAAGCTTTCTTT.

This clone was seen only a few times. The same CDR3 arises from other DNA sequences in this sample as well. This rearrangement joins TRBV20-1 to TRBJ1-2, with TRBD1 matching 11 bases. The CDR3 totals 11 residues. From germline, CDR1 is DFQATT and CDR2 SNEGSKA (reference sequence). The CDR3 sequence is CRGQGVYGYTF. In nucleotides, the CDR3 is TGCAGGGGACAGGGGGTCTATGGCTACACCTTC.

This clone was counted only a few times. The genes are TRBV2 and TRBJ2-5; 9 bases agree with TRBD2. V lost 6 bases, J lost 5 bases, and 4 bases stayed unmatched. Germline CDR1 SNHLY, CDR2 FYNNEI. The CDR3 loop spans 13 amino acids. CDR3 DNA: TGTGCCAGCAGCCCTAGCGGGATCGAGACCCAGTACTTC. Its translation is CASSPSGIETQYF.

The chain joins TRBV7-9 to TRBJ2-7; D is perhaps TRBD2 (5 bases). The CDR3 length is 15 residues. The V gene lost 7 bases and the J gene lost 5 bases, with 21 bases spanning the gap. Germline V lookup: CDR1 SEHNR, CDR2 FQNEAQ (reference sequence). The CDR3 spells CASTPRGTALDEQYF. For the CDR3, the DNA is TGTGCCAGCACCCCTCGGGGAACAGCACTGGACGAGCAGTACTTC.

V usage is TRBV2 and J usage is TRBJ1-1; 7 bases line up with TRBD1. CDR1 and CDR2 from the germline V gene are SNHLY and FYNNEI. CDR3 length: 14 residues. The ends lost 3 bases at V and 4 bases at J; junction bases unmatched: 5. In nucleotides, the CDR3 is TGTGCCAGCAGTGAGGGACAGAGTTTCACTGAAGCTTTCTTT. This encodes CASSEGQSFTEAFF.